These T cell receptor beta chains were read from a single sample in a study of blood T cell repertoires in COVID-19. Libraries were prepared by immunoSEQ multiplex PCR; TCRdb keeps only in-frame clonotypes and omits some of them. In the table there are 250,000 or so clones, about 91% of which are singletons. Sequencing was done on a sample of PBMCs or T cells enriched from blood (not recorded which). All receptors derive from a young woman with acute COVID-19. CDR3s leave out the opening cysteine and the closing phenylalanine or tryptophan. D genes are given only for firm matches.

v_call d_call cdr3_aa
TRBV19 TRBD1 ATWDSLIYGYT
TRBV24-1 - ATSDPTRETQY
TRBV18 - ASSLPAGETQY
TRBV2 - ASSYDSPYGYT
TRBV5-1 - ASSPDPGQSQPQH
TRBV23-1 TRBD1 ASSRGTALTGELF
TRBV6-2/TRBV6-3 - ASSYPENYT
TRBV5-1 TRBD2 ASSWTSGTSYNEQF
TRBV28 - ASTLGANSPLH
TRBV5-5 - ASSLVPLTGFSGNTIY
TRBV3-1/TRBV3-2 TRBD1 ASSPQGAHGYT
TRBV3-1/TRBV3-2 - ASSQEGAPGTEAF
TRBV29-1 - SGAGSFEDTEAF
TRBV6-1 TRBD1 ASSEAGTGIYEQY
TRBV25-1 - ASSGAQAGTEAF
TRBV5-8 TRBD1 ASSPRGQIEKLF
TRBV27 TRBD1 ASSLSRRQTGEHYGYT
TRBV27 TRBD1 ASGTGVRQPQH
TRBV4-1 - ASSQDSRGYNEQF